Described below is a single T cell receptor (beta chain) sequence and its context. It lacks a known antigen. No much larger clone is present one base from it, and per-base qualities are unavailable. This sample stems from a study of CD8 T cells in ankylosing spondylitis (dated by TCRdb to about 2017). Study-level background: To find TCR variants linked to disease, the study profiled T cell receptor beta repertoires in ankylosing spondylitis patients and healthy donors. The full study cohort was made up of about 25 ankylosing spondylitis patients and approximately 100 healthy donors. Samples of peripheral blood were taken, and for ankylosing spondylitis patients, synovial fluid was collected as well. Broader findings and caveats from the paper: The disease-linked clones were reported to be significantly enriched in matched synovial fluid samples from ankylosing spondylitis patients. Some TCR beta motif variants had previously been reported in synovial fluid and blood of reactive arthritis patients, which suggested common disease-initiation mechanisms. The disease-linked clones had a CD8+ phenotype and were found at relatively low frequencies in peripheral blood. A TCR beta motif of roughly 8 highly homologous amino acid variants appeared characteristic of blood from ankylosing spondylitis patients.

The data were produced on an Illumina HiSeq 2500. Quantitative 5'-RACE with molecular barcodes was the method used to prepare the TCR beta libraries. As for the original processing: To identify disease-linked TCR variants, a new computational method was used, one built on a probabilistic model of VDJ rearrangement. TCRdb reworked the public reads: Q25 trimming with fastp, MiXCR clone assembly, productive beta chains retained. Each record represents a unique CDR3 protein, reported with the most common genes and DNA among its rows. These V and J calls rely on TCRdb rather than the paper's analysis. The sample table holds roughly 230,000 distinct CDR3 sequences, of which roughly 8.2% were seen once. The top ten clonotypes cover 4.8% of the sample. The sequence derives from a female donor with ankylosing spondylitis or in good health (not recorded which). Sequenced sample: blood, either unsorted or a sorted T cell fraction (not recorded which).

The CDR3 protein: CASSLVGRDEQYF. The nucleotides read TGTGCCAGCAGCTTAGTGGGTAGGGATGAGCAGTACTTC. Here the chain combines TRBV7-8 and TRBJ2-7; no D gene is confidently identified. Based on the germline V gene, the CDR1 and CDR2 sequences are SGHVS and FQNEAQ. Counted from cysteine to phenylalanine, this CDR3 has 13 amino acids. Only CDR3 DNA remains: 39 bases, in frame from the first base. The V end loses 1 base and the J end loses 7 bases, and a stretch of 11 bases separates them.